This is a list of T cell receptor beta chains from one sample in a study of human T cells and chemical hapten exposure. MiXCR was run by TCRdb on the RACE reads, yielding one entry per CDR3 protein. This table holds 74,000 or so distinct CDR3 sequences, about a tenth found once. Here the sequenced sample was whole blood, taken in connection with sensitization to the hapten diphenylcyclopropenone (DPC). The receptors were gathered from a woman aged 45-65 years with alopecia areata. Some clones in this sample may be carry-over from other donors' samples. The CDR3 runs from the conserved cysteine through the conserved F or W.

v_call	cdr3_aa
TRBV5-1	CASSLPGTGAGEQYF
TRBV4-2	CASSLRDRGPAGTEAFF
TRBV9	CASSVGVGETQYF
TRBV7-3	CASSSIAGGDNEQFF
TRBV29-1	CSVKETAYGYTF
TRBV29-1	CSVLHSSGNTIYF
TRBV2	CASSPTQAAHGYTF
TRBV5-5	CASSLEQLQETQYF
TRBV6-5	CASSTRVGGTEAFF
TRBV20-1	CSATRPHPGNWGNTEAFF
TRBV7-9	CASSSEQGSGANVLTF
TRBV5-1	CASSIQGSGNTIYF
TRBV12-3/TRBV12-4	CASSSQGAALNQPQHF
TRBV28	CASSLPFGTQYF
TRBV6-4	CASSDSPTSGTRNEQFF
TRBV5-1	CASSLSSASPTLRAFF
TRBV10-3	CAISESEVTDTQYF
TRBV10-1	CASSEIPGEQYF
TRBV27	CASSAVNTQETQYF
TRBV11-3	CASSPRKIATDTQYF
TRBV2	CASSVYRAADGYTF
TRBV9	CASSVRDLSYEQYF
TRBV3-1	CASSQIVGFEVDTQYF
TRBV28	CASSFQGAREKLFF
TRBV7-2	CASSLGRGNDNEQFF
TRBV18	CASSRDYEQYF
TRBV18	CASSSGLAGGGRDTQYF
TRBV7-6	CASSSPRTGASSGANVLTF
TRBV13	CASSTPAGGPYEQYF
TRBV24-1	CATRGRGESYNEQFF
TRBV6-6	CASSPPGLVGDTQYF
TRBV5-4	CASTMGGNPDTQYF
TRBV7-2	CASSPHLRTDRYGYTF
TRBV29-1	CSVLEREGQYF
TRBV28	CASHPNSAGSYGYTF
TRBV7-2	CASSRYGSGANVLTF
TRBV29-1	CSVGLIQETQYF
TRBV27	CASSSALGQGDPETQYF
TRBV19	CASSIDTSGNYADTQYF
TRBV5-4	CASSSDRRAETQYF
TRBV20-1	CSAASGLAAEAFF
TRBV10-3	CAIAGLASTPRPDTQYF
TRBV18	CASSPDRVGGLGNQPQHF
TRBV7-3	CASSLTGYNSPLHF
TRBV2	CASTRQGRNTEAFF
TRBV7-6	CASSRASAHNEQFF
TRBV18	CASSPDRGGYTQYF
TRBV5-6	CASSLTSGNTGELFF
TRBV12-3/TRBV12-4	CASSLARGKQYF
TRBV12-3/TRBV12-4	CASSLRGGQETQYF
TRBV21-1	CASSKFGEADTQYF
TRBV18	CASSSGTGVLRNQPQHF
TRBV7-3	CASSLTAGDGPFEQFF
TRBV6-5	CASSYRLTRDRGHEQYF
TRBV20-1	CSVLNRGRNSPLHF